This T cell receptor beta chain was captured in a study of tumor-infiltrating lymphocytes in primary liver carcinoma. Study summary: Tumors measured roughly 4 to 11 cm and were stage T1-T3 N0M0. Samples had roughly 3.65 to 7.5 million productive TCRbeta reads, comparable between tissue types.

Germline DNA was extracted too, while blood RNA derived from unsorted whole blood. Patients showed chronic HBV infection and an absence of prior treatment. Total RNA amounting to roughly 0.5 ug was the source from which TCR beta cDNA was made with a constant-region primer. Three nested multiplex PCR rounds, a slightly modified ARM-PCR, produced the libraries for TCR beta. TRBV1-TRBV30 forward and Cbeta reverse primers drove the first two roughly 9-cycle rounds. TCRdb recomputed calls from the multiplex PCR reads with MiXCR, one row per CDR3 protein. This table holds just over 300,000 distinct CDR3 sequences, roughly three fifths found once. Germline V gene data show CDR1 as MNHEY and CDR2 as SVGEGT. There are 14 residues in the CDR3. The ends lost 7 bases at V and 1 base at J; junction bases unmatched: 6. This clonotype came up a few times. Its antigen is not known. Study-level points and caveats: Tumor region pairs showed greater overlap than either tumor-adjacent or tumor-blood pairs did.

The sequenced material came from peripheral blood. The receptor comes from a woman in her twenties or thirties with primary liver carcinoma and hepatitis B virus infection. The rearrangement links TRBV6-2 or TRBV6-3 to TRBJ1-1, with 7 nucleotides matching TRBD1. CDR3 in DNA: TGTGCCAGCACTTCACAGGGGCGGAACACTGAAGCTTTCTTT. Translating it yields CASTSQGRNTEAFF.